The T cell receptor beta chain under discussion was sequenced for a study of blood T cells in healthy people across ages. CDR1 and CDR2 from the germline V gene are MNHEY and SMNVEV (reference sequence). Unmatched junction bases numbered 11, after V lost 6 bases and J lost 4 bases. The CDR3 loop spans 15 amino acids. Together with a sample-barcoded 5' primer, a J-beta primer mix was included in a second PCR lasting roughly 7 to 11 cycles. TCRdb ran MiXCR on the 5' RACE reads and lists one entry per CDR3 protein. The sample includes around 1.5 million distinct CDR3 sequences, roughly 40% of them seen just once.

The origin of this receptor is a woman younger than 30 in good health. The V gene is TRBV27, the J gene TRBJ2-7, with TRBD2 matching over 8 bases. Sample: blood. The CDR3 reads CASSWSGGSVYEQYF. CDR3 nucleotides: TGTGCCAGCAGCTGGTCGGGAGGGTCTGTATACGAGCAGTACTTC.